A selection of T cell receptor beta chains follows, all from one sample in a study of shared clonotypes between healthy human individuals. This table comes from immunoSEQ multiplex PCR, and its TCRdb copy is limited to in-frame clones, with some not included. The sample comprises about 490,000 clones, 70% to 80% of which are singletons, and roughly 12% rests with the top ten. Sequencing was carried out using PBMCs. The receptors shown here come from a woman between 35 and 50 years old in good health. Some clones in this sample may be carry-over from other donors' samples. The CDR3 runs from the conserved cysteine through the conserved F or W. Each record gives: clone size, D gene, J gene, V gene, CDR3 protein, CDR3 DNA. D genes are given only for firm matches. Clone size is shown for a subset of rows, as once, few, many or a class of expanded clone.

clone size: -; D gene: TRBD1; J gene: TRBJ1-6; V gene: TRBV23-1; CDR3 protein: CASSQPPGTGDSPLHF; CDR3 DNA: TGCGCCAGCAGTCAGCCGCCCGGGACAGGGGATTCACCCCTCCACTTT
clone size: -; D gene: -; J gene: TRBJ2-1; V gene: TRBV25-1; CDR3 protein: CASSEVGIYNEQFF; CDR3 DNA: TGTGCCAGCAGTGAGGTTGGTATATACAATGAGCAGTTCTTC
clone size: -; D gene: TRBD1; J gene: TRBJ2-7; V gene: TRBV18; CDR3 protein: CASASGTGGDEQYF; CDR3 DNA: TGTGCCAGCGCCTCCGGGACAGGGGGAGACGAGCAGTACTTC
clone size: many; D gene: -; J gene: TRBJ1-1; V gene: TRBV28; CDR3 protein: CASSLTGAEAFF; CDR3 DNA: TGTGCCAGCAGTTTAACTGGGGCTGAAGCTTTCTTT
clone size: once; D gene: TRBD2; J gene: TRBJ2-1; V gene: TRBV4-1; CDR3 protein: CASSQGRLRGTSSNEQFF; CDR3 DNA: TGCGCCAGCAGCCAGGGCCGCCTGAGGGGGACTAGCAGCAATGAGCAGTTCTTC
clone size: few; D gene: -; J gene: TRBJ2-1; V gene: TRBV6-5; CDR3 protein: CASRGPSAYNEQFF; CDR3 DNA: TGTGCCAGCAGGGGACCTAGCGCATACAATGAGCAGTTCTTC
clone size: once; D gene: -; J gene: TRBJ2-1; V gene: TRBV5-1; CDR3 protein: CASSLDRIWATNEQFF; CDR3 DNA: TGCGCCAGCAGCTTGGACAGGATATGGGCCACCAATGAGCAGTTCTTC
clone size: few; D gene: -; J gene: TRBJ1-5; V gene: TRBV7-2; CDR3 protein: CASSPNTNQPQHF; CDR3 DNA: TGTGCCAGCAGCCCTAATACCAATCAGCCCCAGCATTTT
clone size: -; D gene: TRBD2; J gene: TRBJ2-1; V gene: TRBV5-1; CDR3 protein: CASTEVAGTNEQFF; CDR3 DNA: TGCGCCAGCACGGAGGTAGCGGGAACGAATGAGCAGTTCTTC
clone size: few; D gene: TRBD1; J gene: TRBJ1-1; V gene: TRBV29-1; CDR3 protein: CSVFRDRMAFF; CDR3 DNA: TGCAGCGTTTTCCGGGACAGGATGGCTTTCTTT
clone size: -; D gene: -; J gene: TRBJ2-1; V gene: TRBV4-3; CDR3 protein: CASSQVLYNEQFF; CDR3 DNA: TGCGCCAGCAGCCAGGTACTTTACAATGAGCAGTTCTTC
clone size: -; D gene: -; J gene: TRBJ2-3; V gene: TRBV7-9; CDR3 protein: CASSLSHILRQYF; CDR3 DNA: TGTGCCAGCAGCTTATCACACATCCTTCGGCAGTATTTT
clone size: -; D gene: TRBD1; J gene: TRBJ2-7; V gene: TRBV5-1; CDR3 protein: CASSSSGTGGAGEQYF; CDR3 DNA: TGCGCCAGCAGCTCTTCTGGGACAGGGGGCGCGGGGGAGCAGTACTTC
clone size: -; D gene: TRBD2; J gene: TRBJ2-3; V gene: TRBV11-1; CDR3 protein: CASSPGGSLDTQYF; CDR3 DNA: TGTGCCAGCAGCCCGGGGGGATCCCTGGATACGCAGTATTTT
clone size: once; D gene: -; J gene: TRBJ2-1; V gene: TRBV4-3; CDR3 protein: CASSQDGGRSSSYNEQFF; CDR3 DNA: TGCGCCAGCAGCCAAGATGGGGGGCGATCAAGCTCCTACAATGAGCAGTTCTTC
clone size: -; D gene: TRBD2; J gene: TRBJ2-1; V gene: TRBV11-3; CDR3 protein: CASSARTSSDEQFF; CDR3 DNA: TGTGCCAGCAGCGCACGGACTAGCTCTGATGAGCAGTTCTTC
clone size: few; D gene: TRBD2; J gene: TRBJ2-7; V gene: TRBV10-2; CDR3 protein: CASSESPLVEGLASSYEQYF; CDR3 DNA: TGCGCCAGCAGTGAGTCCCCTTTAGTTGAGGGACTAGCGAGCTCCTACGAGCAGTACTTC
clone size: -; D gene: -; J gene: TRBJ1-1; V gene: TRBV27; CDR3 protein: CASSFRRNTEAFF; CDR3 DNA: TGTGCCAGCAGTTTCCGACGGAACACTGAAGCTTTCTTT
clone size: -; D gene: -; J gene: TRBJ2-1; V gene: TRBV9; CDR3 protein: CASSVVETSYNEQFF; CDR3 DNA: TGTGCCAGCAGCGTAGTCGAGACTAGCTACAATGAGCAGTTCTTC
clone size: -; D gene: -; J gene: TRBJ1-3; V gene: TRBV18; CDR3 protein: CASSPQDPGNTIYF; CDR3 DNA: TGTGCCAGCTCCCCACAGGACCCAGGAAACACCATATATTTT
clone size: -; D gene: -; J gene: TRBJ1-2; V gene: TRBV7-2; CDR3 protein: CASSLSREASAIYGYTF; CDR3 DNA: TGTGCCAGCAGCTTATCCAGGGAAGCCTCCGCTATCTATGGCTACACCTTC
clone size: -; D gene: -; J gene: TRBJ2-7; V gene: TRBV7-2; CDR3 protein: CASSLNSGVAYEQYF; CDR3 DNA: TGTGCCAGCAGCTTAAATAGCGGCGTTGCCTACGAGCAGTACTTC
clone size: few; D gene: TRBD2; J gene: TRBJ2-7; V gene: TRBV6-6; CDR3 protein: CAASGRGLEQYF; CDR3 DNA: TGTGCCGCCAGCGGGAGAGGCCTCGAGCAGTACTTC
clone size: -; D gene: -; J gene: TRBJ1-5; V gene: TRBV25-1; CDR3 protein: CASSDNRAYQPQHF; CDR3 DNA: TGTGCCAGCAGTGACAACAGGGCTTATCAGCCCCAGCATTTT
clone size: few; D gene: -; J gene: TRBJ1-1; V gene: TRBV9; CDR3 protein: CASSEGGLNTEAFF; CDR3 DNA: TGTGCCAGCAGCGAGGGCGGCTTGAACACTGAAGCTTTCTTT
clone size: -; D gene: TRBD1; J gene: TRBJ2-3; V gene: TRBV6-4; CDR3 protein: CASSDSTGANTDTQYF; CDR3 DNA: TGTGCCAGCAGTGACTCGACAGGGGCCAACACAGATACGCAGTATTTT
clone size: -; D gene: -; J gene: TRBJ2-2; V gene: TRBV7-3; CDR3 protein: CASNGTHTGELFF; CDR3 DNA: TGTGCCAGCAACGGGACACATACCGGGGAGCTGTTTTTT
clone size: -; D gene: TRBD2; J gene: TRBJ2-5; V gene: TRBV6-1; CDR3 protein: CASSLRRGGETQYF; CDR3 DNA: TGTGCCAGCAGTCTCCGACGGGGGGGTGAGACCCAGTACTTC
clone size: -; D gene: TRBD1; J gene: TRBJ1-2; V gene: TRBV28; CDR3 protein: CASLRHRDRALNYGYTF; CDR3 DNA: TGTGCCAGCTTGAGGCATAGAGACAGGGCCTTAAACTATGGCTACACCTTC
clone size: -; D gene: -; J gene: TRBJ1-4; V gene: TRBV19; CDR3 protein: CASSDRTSTNEKLFF; CDR3 DNA: TGTGCCAGTAGTGACCGAACCTCAACTAATGAAAAACTGTTTTTT
clone size: -; D gene: -; J gene: TRBJ2-3; V gene: TRBV6-6; CDR3 protein: CASSWALAHTTDTQYF; CDR3 DNA: TGTGCCAGCAGTTGGGCATTAGCGCACACCACAGATACGCAGTATTTT
clone size: medium-sized; D gene: TRBD1; J gene: TRBJ2-7; V gene: TRBV7-9; CDR3 protein: CASSLGGQADEQYF; CDR3 DNA: TGTGCCAGCAGCTTAGGCGGACAGGCGGACGAGCAGTACTTC
clone size: -; D gene: TRBD2; J gene: TRBJ2-1; V gene: TRBV19; CDR3 protein: CASIATSGSYNEQFF; CDR3 DNA: TGTGCCAGTATAGCCACTAGCGGGAGTTACAATGAGCAGTTCTTC
clone size: -; D gene: TRBD2; J gene: TRBJ2-1; V gene: TRBV5-8; CDR3 protein: CASNFNPGLASYEQFF; CDR3 DNA: TGTGCCAGCAATTTCAATCCGGGACTAGCATCCTATGAGCAGTTCTTC
clone size: once; D gene: -; J gene: TRBJ1-1; V gene: TRBV27; CDR3 protein: CASGLNTEAFF; CDR3 DNA: TGTGCCAGTGGACTGAACACTGAAGCTTTCTTT
clone size: many; D gene: TRBD1; J gene: TRBJ2-7; V gene: TRBV18; CDR3 protein: CASSPLHPISGTGLPYEQYF; CDR3 DNA: TGTGCCAGCTCACCCCTTCACCCAATTTCCGGGACAGGGCTCCCCTACGAGCAGTACTTC
clone size: few; D gene: -; J gene: TRBJ2-2; V gene: TRBV6-5; CDR3 protein: CASSYGTGELFF; CDR3 DNA: TGTGCCAGCAGTTATGGCACCGGGGAGCTGTTTTTT
clone size: -; D gene: -; J gene: TRBJ2-1; V gene: TRBV13; CDR3 protein: CASSGITGHEQFF; CDR3 DNA: TGTGCCAGCAGCGGGATCACAGGGCATGAGCAGTTCTTC
clone size: few; D gene: TRBD1; J gene: TRBJ1-2; V gene: TRBV14; CDR3 protein: CASSPRTGDGYTF; CDR3 DNA: TGTGCCAGCAGCCCAAGGACAGGGGATGGCTACACCTTC
clone size: once; D gene: TRBD2; J gene: TRBJ2-1; V gene: TRBV4-3; CDR3 protein: CASSQELLAGGTEQFF; CDR3 DNA: TGCGCCAGCAGCCAAGAGTTGCTAGCGGGAGGGACGGAGCAGTTCTTC
clone size: -; D gene: TRBD2; J gene: TRBJ2-3; V gene: TRBV18; CDR3 protein: CASSQYFASSGSTDTQYF; CDR3 DNA: TGTGCCAGCTCACAGTATTTTGCGTCTAGCGGGAGTACAGATACGCAGTATTTT
clone size: -; D gene: TRBD1; J gene: TRBJ1-2; V gene: TRBV10-3; CDR3 protein: CAISDGQVYGYTF; CDR3 DNA: TGTGCCATCAGTGATGGACAGGTTTATGGCTACACCTTC
clone size: -; D gene: -; J gene: TRBJ2-6; V gene: TRBV29-1; CDR3 protein: CSAKGSGANVLTF; CDR3 DNA: TGCAGCGCCAAGGGTTCTGGGGCCAACGTCCTGACTTTC
clone size: -; D gene: TRBD1; J gene: TRBJ1-4; V gene: TRBV27; CDR3 protein: CASSSLSGQGNEKLFF; CDR3 DNA: TGTGCCAGCAGTTCTCTCTCGGGACAGGGGAATGAAAAACTGTTTTTT
clone size: -; D gene: TRBD2; J gene: TRBJ2-1; V gene: TRBV29-1; CDR3 protein: CSVEDLASGGGEQFF; CDR3 DNA: TGCAGCGTTGAAGATCTGGCTAGCGGGGGGGGTGAGCAGTTCTTC
clone size: -; D gene: -; J gene: TRBJ2-1; V gene: TRBV9; CDR3 protein: CASSVDRYNEQFF; CDR3 DNA: TGTGCCAGCAGCGTAGACCGTTACAATGAGCAGTTCTTC
clone size: -; D gene: TRBD1; J gene: TRBJ2-7; V gene: TRBV5-6; CDR3 protein: CASSLLGQGFYEQYF; CDR3 DNA: TGTGCCAGCAGCTTGTTGGGACAGGGATTCTACGAGCAGTACTTC
clone size: -; D gene: -; J gene: TRBJ2-5; V gene: TRBV10-3; CDR3 protein: CAIKGGDSLLETQYF; CDR3 DNA: TGTGCCATCAAGGGCGGTGACAGCTTATTAGAGACCCAGTACTTC
clone size: -; D gene: -; J gene: TRBJ2-2; V gene: TRBV9; CDR3 protein: CASSVESWSTGELFF; CDR3 DNA: TGTGCCAGCAGCGTAGAAAGTTGGTCCACCGGGGAGCTGTTTTTT
clone size: once; D gene: TRBD2; J gene: TRBJ2-5; V gene: TRBV28; CDR3 protein: CASSPSGRAETQYF; CDR3 DNA: TGTGCCAGCAGCCCTAGCGGGAGGGCAGAGACCCAGTACTTC